This TCR beta chain came from a study of blood T cell repertoires in COVID-19. At the level of the study: The United States, Italy and Spain provided the acute and convalescent COVID-19 samples. PBMCs, B-cell-depleted T cells, or T cells provided the cDNA or gDNA that made up the material.

The CDR3 sequence is 15 residues long. Germline V lookup: CDR1 SEHNR, CDR2 FQNEAQ (reference sequence). V lost 1 base and J 2 bases, leaving 9 bases between the germline ends. Per the study methods: Cell counts per sample came from amplifying reference gene primers. The repertoire was sequenced with immunoSEQ multiplex PCR; TCRdb's copy has only in-frame clones and lacks some. D and trimming come from the DNA, and the V and J calls and clone size come from that table. The data show some 150,000 clones, 85% seen once. This clonotype originated in a man between 45 and 60 years old with acute or convalescent COVID-19. The chain is built from TRBV7-9 and TRBJ1-5, with a possible D match to TRBD1 (5 bases). The sample taken for sequencing was peripheral blood. CDR3 DNA: TGTGCCAGCAGCTTAGGCGGGGGTCGCAATCAGCCCCAGCATTTT. Translation: CASSLGGGRNQPQHF. Combining the CDR3 with reference TRBV7-9 and TRBJ1-5 gives the whole variable domain DTGVSQNPRHKITKRGQNVTFRCDPISEHNRLYWYRQTLGQGPEFLTYFQNEAQLEKSRLLSDRFSAERPKGSFSTLEIQRTEQGDSAMYLCASSLGGGRNQPQHFGDGTRLSIL.